Listed below are T cell receptor beta chains from one sample, sequenced in a study of Ad26.COV2.S vaccination and SARS-CoV-2 variants. Data came from immunoSEQ multiplex PCR; TCRdb stores just in-frame clones and leaves some out. Here the sample spans approximately 480,000 clones, approximately 88% being singletons. The sample here was peripheral blood, taken in a trial of Ad26.COV2.S vaccine versus placebo. Receptors were obtained from a person aged 18-65 years who received the Ad26.COV2.S COVID-19 vaccine or a placebo. Each CDR3 is given with its conserved first and last residue. A D gene is named only where the DNA matches it firmly. Clone size appears in some rows only: once, few, many, or a class for an expanded clone.

v_call: TRBV7-9
clone_size: once
d_call: -
j_call: TRBJ2-1
cdr3_aa: CASRPAVSERYNEQFF
cdr3_nt: TGTGCCAGCAGGCCAGCCGTAAGCGAAAGGTACAATGAGCAGTTCTTC

v_call: TRBV2
clone_size: -
d_call: -
j_call: TRBJ2-7
cdr3_aa: CAGAPAGPGRQYF
cdr3_nt: TGTGCCGGCGCACCAGCAGGACCGGGGCGGCAGTACTTC

v_call: TRBV19
clone_size: -
d_call: -
j_call: TRBJ2-6
cdr3_aa: CASSMSTSGANVLTF
cdr3_nt: TGTGCCAGTAGTATGTCCACCTCCGGGGCCAACGTCCTGACTTTC

v_call: TRBV19
clone_size: -
d_call: -
j_call: TRBJ1-4
cdr3_aa: CASSDRPATNEKLFF
cdr3_nt: TGTGCCAGTTCAGACAGGCCTGCAACTAATGAAAAACTGTTTTTT

v_call: TRBV19
clone_size: -
d_call: -
j_call: TRBJ1-5
cdr3_aa: CASSIGVFQGGNQPQHF
cdr3_nt: TGTGCCAGTAGTATTGGGGTCTTCCAAGGGGGCAATCAGCCCCAGCATTTT

v_call: TRBV12-3/TRBV12-4
clone_size: -
d_call: -
j_call: TRBJ1-1
cdr3_aa: CASSFVENTEAFF
cdr3_nt: TGTGCCAGCAGTTTCGTCGAGAACACTGAAGCTTTCTTT

v_call: TRBV2
clone_size: -
d_call: TRBD2
j_call: TRBJ2-3
cdr3_aa: CASSETGTRADTQYF
cdr3_nt: TGTGCCAGCAGTGAGACTGGGACTAGGGCAGATACGCAGTATTTT

v_call: TRBV3-1/TRBV3-2
clone_size: -
d_call: TRBD2
j_call: TRBJ2-3
cdr3_aa: CASSQDGLAGDTQYF
cdr3_nt: TGTGCCAGCAGCCAAGATGGGCTAGCGGGAGATACGCAGTATTTT

v_call: TRBV7-2
clone_size: -
d_call: -
j_call: TRBJ2-3
cdr3_aa: CASSLVRGRGDTQYF
cdr3_nt: TGTGCCAGCAGCTTAGTCCGGGGGAGAGGAGATACGCAGTATTTT

v_call: TRBV9
clone_size: -
d_call: -
j_call: TRBJ1-4
cdr3_aa: CASSVAGSLNEKLFF
cdr3_nt: TGTGCCAGCAGCGTAGCCGGGTCCTTAAATGAAAAACTGTTTTTT

v_call: TRBV5-4
clone_size: -
d_call: -
j_call: TRBJ1-2
cdr3_aa: CASSLGPSLLGYTF
cdr3_nt: TGTGCCAGCAGCTTGGGTCCCAGCCTCCTAGGCTACACCTTC

v_call: TRBV5-8
clone_size: -
d_call: -
j_call: TRBJ1-1
cdr3_aa: CASSLMGPLGASNTEAFF
cdr3_nt: TGTGCCAGCAGCTTGATGGGGCCCCTAGGCGCTAGCAACACTGAAGCTTTCTTT

v_call: TRBV28
clone_size: -
d_call: TRBD1
j_call: TRBJ1-6
cdr3_aa: CASSPPTGGYSPLHF
cdr3_nt: TGTGCCAGCAGTCCCCCGACAGGGGGTTATTCACCCCTCCACTTT

v_call: TRBV7-2
clone_size: few
d_call: -
j_call: TRBJ2-1
cdr3_aa: CASSFLPGLSNNEQFF
cdr3_nt: TGTGCCAGCAGCTTCCTCCCGGGACTGTCGAACAATGAGCAGTTCTTC

v_call: TRBV5-1
clone_size: -
d_call: -
j_call: TRBJ2-3
cdr3_aa: CASSSRAPSTDTQYF
cdr3_nt: TGCGCCAGCAGCTCCAGGGCCCCTAGCACAGATACGCAGTATTTT

v_call: TRBV28
clone_size: -
d_call: -
j_call: TRBJ1-2
cdr3_aa: CASSLKTGYTF
cdr3_nt: TGTGCCAGCAGTTTAAAAACTGGCTACACCTTC

v_call: TRBV4-3
clone_size: -
d_call: -
j_call: TRBJ1-5
cdr3_aa: CASSQDWGFQHF
cdr3_nt: TGCGCCAGCAGCCAAGATTGGGGTTTCCAGCATTTT

v_call: TRBV7-2
clone_size: -
d_call: TRBD1
j_call: TRBJ2-4
cdr3_aa: CASSQQGVGAKNIQYF
cdr3_nt: TGTGCCAGCAGCCAACAGGGGGTCGGAGCCAAAAACATTCAGTACTTC

v_call: TRBV9
clone_size: -
d_call: -
j_call: TRBJ2-2
cdr3_aa: CASSGGTNTGELFF
cdr3_nt: TGTGCCAGCAGCGGGGGGACCAACACCGGGGAGCTGTTTTTT

v_call: TRBV5-1
clone_size: -
d_call: -
j_call: TRBJ2-6
cdr3_aa: CASSPELPGANVLTF
cdr3_nt: TGCGCCAGCAGCCCGGAGCTTCCAGGGGCCAACGTCCTGACTTTC

v_call: TRBV6-6
clone_size: -
d_call: -
j_call: TRBJ2-5
cdr3_aa: CASSYSDPEGETQYF
cdr3_nt: TGTGCCAGCAGTTATTCGGATCCCGAGGGGGAGACCCAGTACTTC

v_call: TRBV3-1/TRBV3-2
clone_size: -
d_call: -
j_call: TRBJ2-1
cdr3_aa: CASSQASQSRLAEQFF
cdr3_nt: TGTGCCAGCAGCCAAGCATCGCAAAGCCGCTTGGCTGAGCAGTTCTTC

v_call: TRBV15
clone_size: -
d_call: TRBD2
j_call: TRBJ2-5
cdr3_aa: CATRPGLADPQETQYF
cdr3_nt: TGTGCCACTAGACCGGGACTAGCGGACCCCCAAGAGACCCAGTACTTC

v_call: TRBV28
clone_size: -
d_call: TRBD2
j_call: TRBJ2-3
cdr3_aa: CASSATSGGPFTDTQYF
cdr3_nt: TGTGCCAGCAGCGCGACTAGCGGGGGCCCCTTCACAGATACGCAGTATTTT

v_call: TRBV6-5
clone_size: -
d_call: TRBD1
j_call: TRBJ1-5
cdr3_aa: CASILNSRGNQPQHF
cdr3_nt: TGTGCCAGCATTCTAAACAGCAGGGGGAATCAGCCCCAGCATTTT

v_call: TRBV10-3
clone_size: -
d_call: TRBD1
j_call: TRBJ1-1
cdr3_aa: CAIRITGDTEAFF
cdr3_nt: TGTGCCATCAGGATAACAGGGGACACTGAAGCTTTCTTT

v_call: TRBV5-8
clone_size: -
d_call: -
j_call: TRBJ1-2
cdr3_aa: CASSFGQALYGYTF
cdr3_nt: TGTGCCAGCAGCTTCGGACAAGCCCTCTATGGCTACACCTTC

v_call: TRBV5-1
clone_size: -
d_call: -
j_call: TRBJ2-7
cdr3_aa: CASSSPGRTYEQYF
cdr3_nt: TGCGCCAGCAGCTCGCCGGGACGGACCTACGAGCAGTACTTC

v_call: TRBV28
clone_size: -
d_call: TRBD2
j_call: TRBJ2-1
cdr3_aa: CASSLAGGPRNEQFF
cdr3_nt: TGTGCCAGCAGTTTAGCGGGAGGGCCTCGAAATGAGCAGTTCTTC

v_call: TRBV28
clone_size: few
d_call: -
j_call: TRBJ1-5
cdr3_aa: CASRRGGPNQPQHF
cdr3_nt: TGTGCCAGCAGGCGAGGGGGGCCTAATCAGCCCCAGCATTTT

v_call: TRBV3-1/TRBV3-2
clone_size: -
d_call: TRBD1
j_call: TRBJ1-6
cdr3_aa: CASSPWSQGAGSPLHF
cdr3_nt: TGTGCCAGCAGCCCGTGGAGCCAGGGGGCGGGTTCACCCCTCCACTTT

v_call: TRBV19
clone_size: -
d_call: TRBD2
j_call: TRBJ2-5
cdr3_aa: CASSRDYPTGTQYF
cdr3_nt: TGTGCCAGTAGTAGGGACTACCCAACAGGGACCCAGTACTTC

v_call: TRBV6-2/TRBV6-3
clone_size: -
d_call: -
j_call: TRBJ1-5
cdr3_aa: CASTPWGVQNQPQHF
cdr3_nt: TGTGCCAGCACCCCTTGGGGGGTACAAAATCAGCCCCAGCATTTT

v_call: TRBV6-6
clone_size: -
d_call: TRBD1
j_call: TRBJ1-2
cdr3_aa: CASSYIPGQYYGYTF
cdr3_nt: TGTGCCAGCAGTTATATCCCGGGACAGTACTATGGCTACACCTTC

v_call: TRBV27
clone_size: -
d_call: TRBD1
j_call: TRBJ1-6
cdr3_aa: CASRLDRVNSPLHF
cdr3_nt: TGTGCCAGCAGACTAGACAGGGTCAACTCACCCCTCCACTTT

v_call: TRBV18
clone_size: -
d_call: -
j_call: TRBJ1-5
cdr3_aa: CASSPSKGNQPQHF
cdr3_nt: TGTGCCAGCTCACCGAGTAAGGGCAATCAGCCCCAGCATTTT

v_call: TRBV19
clone_size: -
d_call: -
j_call: TRBJ1-1
cdr3_aa: CASKSGTGKAFF
cdr3_nt: TGTGCCAGTAAGTCGGGCACAGGGAAGGCTTTCTTT

v_call: TRBV9
clone_size: -
d_call: -
j_call: TRBJ1-2
cdr3_aa: CASSAPRGGYTF
cdr3_nt: TGTGCCAGCAGCGCCCCGCGGGGTGGCTACACCTTC

v_call: TRBV11-1
clone_size: -
d_call: -
j_call: TRBJ2-1
cdr3_aa: CASSLPGKNEQFF
cdr3_nt: TGTGCCAGCAGCCTCCCGGGGAAGAATGAGCAGTTCTTC

v_call: TRBV6-2/TRBV6-3
clone_size: once
d_call: -
j_call: TRBJ1-1
cdr3_aa: CASSGGAAEAFF
cdr3_nt: TGTGCCAGCAGTGGCGGGGCCGCCGAAGCTTTCTTT

v_call: TRBV10-3
clone_size: -
d_call: -
j_call: TRBJ2-6
cdr3_aa: CAISESNRAIGGANVLTF
cdr3_nt: TGTGCCATCAGTGAGTCGAACAGGGCTATTGGTGGGGCCAACGTCCTGACTTTC

v_call: TRBV6-2/TRBV6-3
clone_size: few
d_call: -
j_call: TRBJ1-2
cdr3_aa: CASSHSQLGPYYGYTF
cdr3_nt: TGTGCCAGCAGCCACAGCCAGCTGGGGCCTTACTATGGCTACACCTTC

v_call: TRBV18
clone_size: -
d_call: -
j_call: TRBJ2-5
cdr3_aa: CASSLANSKTQETQYF
cdr3_nt: TGTGCCAGCTCACTAGCAAATTCGAAAACCCAAGAGACCCAGTACTTC

v_call: TRBV14
clone_size: -
d_call: -
j_call: TRBJ1-1
cdr3_aa: CASSPTANTEAFF
cdr3_nt: TGTGCCAGCAGCCCAACAGCGAACACTGAAGCTTTCTTT

v_call: TRBV5-5
clone_size: -
d_call: -
j_call: TRBJ1-1
cdr3_aa: CASSLGMNTEAFF
cdr3_nt: TGTGCCAGCAGCTTGGGCATGAACACTGAAGCTTTCTTT

v_call: TRBV11-3
clone_size: -
d_call: -
j_call: TRBJ1-6
cdr3_aa: CASSLDSISPLHF
cdr3_nt: TGTGCCAGCAGCTTAGATTCCATTTCACCCCTCCACTTT

v_call: TRBV4-2
clone_size: -
d_call: -
j_call: TRBJ2-2
cdr3_aa: CASSQDWSGESANTGELFF
cdr3_nt: TGTGCCAGCAGCCAAGATTGGTCAGGGGAAAGCGCGAACACCGGGGAGCTGTTTTTT

v_call: TRBV4-2
clone_size: -
d_call: -
j_call: TRBJ2-2
cdr3_aa: CASSRETGELFF
cdr3_nt: TGTGCCAGCAGCCGAGAGACCGGGGAGCTGTTTTTT